A single sample gave rise to the 16 T cell receptor beta chains below, sequenced in a study of breast tumors, draining lymph nodes, adjacent tissues. Breast cancer patients provided tissue from their axillary draining lymph nodes. TCRdb re-called the multiplex PCR reads through MiXCR, storing one row per CDR3 protein. The data show around 250,000 distinct CDR3 sequences, 30% to 35% seen once. Sequencing was done on a sample of axillary lymph node tissue. The receptors were gathered from a female donor with breast cancer. Some clones in this sample may be carry-over from other donors' samples.

There are many counts of this clonotype. The J gene is TRBJ2-1, the V gene TRBV24-1; 13 bases match TRBD2. CDR3 length equals 16 residues. Germline V gives CDR1 KGHDR, CDR2 SFDVKD. V shed 0 bases, J shed 6 bases, and the junction held 1 base outside the gene matches. The DNA of the CDR3 is TGTGCCACCAGTGATTTGGGACTAGCGGGAGTCAATGAGCAGTTCTTC. This gives the protein CATSDLGLAGVNEQFF.

The table lists this clonotype with a count of one. The chain employs TRBV29-1 and TRBJ2-7; D is ambiguous. The germline CDR1 and CDR2 sequences are SQVTM and ANQGSEA. Trimming took 7 bases from V and 2 from J, leaving 6 bases between them. CDR3 length equals 10 residues. The CDR3 loop is CSGTPYEQYF. DNA of the CDR3: TGCAGCGGCACCCCCTACGAGCAGTACTTC.

This clonotype was seen a few times. The chain recombines TRBV12-5 with TRBJ2-3; tentatively, D is TRBD2 (6 bases). This CDR3 has 16 residues. Germline V gene sequence: CDR1 LGHNT, CDR2 FRNRAP. Trimming stripped 5 bases from V and 2 bases from J, with 17 bases between. The CDR3 DNA sequence: TGTGCTAGTGGTCTCCCCTGGGCGGGACCCACAGATACGCAGTATTTT. It translates to CASGLPWAGPTDTQYF.

Turning to this clonotype: This may be a read error, as it is one base from a much larger clone. V and J are TRBV7-2 and TRBJ1-4; D is perhaps TRBD1 (5 bases). The CDR3 totals 15 residues. Looked up from germline, CDR1 is SGHTA and CDR2 is FQGNSA. CDR3 DNA sequence: TGTGCCAGCAGCCCTGGGACGAGGCCAAATGAAAAACTGCTTTTT. Translating gives CASSPGTRPNEKLLF. The variable domain in full, with the rest retrieved from reference TRBV7-2 and TRBJ1-4, is GAGVSQSPSNKVTEKGKDVELRCDPISGHTALYWYRQSLGQGLEFLIYFQGNSAPDKSGLPSDRFSAERTGGSVSTLTIQRTQQEDSAVYLCASSPGTRPNEKLLFGSGTQLSVL.

V gene TRBV28 combines with J gene TRBJ1-5; 9 nucleotides line up with TRBD1. V lost 0 bases, J lost 7 bases, and 4 bases stayed unmatched. The CDR3 covers 15 residues. Germline CDR1 is MDHEN and CDR2 is SYDVKM. CDR3 sequence: CASSLWGQGGQPQHF. In DNA form, the CDR3 reads TGTGCCAGCAGTTTATGGGGACAGGGAGGGCAGCCCCAGCATTTT.

This clonotype was recorded many times. V and J are TRBV7-2 and TRBJ1-6; possibly TRBD1 for D (5 bases). The germline V gene encodes CDR1 SGHTA and CDR2 FQGNSA. The CDR3 has 16 residues. With 5 bases removed from V and 7 bases from J, the gap between germline ends came to 18 bases. CDR3: CASSGTVYSLNSPLHF. In nucleotides, the CDR3 is TGTGCCAGCAGCGGGACCGTTTATAGCTTAAATTCACCCCTCCACTTT.

V usage is TRBV6-1 and J usage is TRBJ2-5; D is tentatively TRBD1 or TRBD2 (5 bases each). The ends were cut back, 4 bases at V and 6 bases at J, with 24 bases in the middle. Germline V gene lookup returns CDR1 MNHNS and CDR2 SASEGT. This CDR3 is built from 17 residues. Here the CDR3 DNA reads TGTGCCAGCAGTGTGTCAGGGCGAGGGGATGATCGTCAGACCCAGTACTTC. Protein product: CASSVSGRGDDRQTQYF.

This clonotype has only a few counts. One end of the junction fails to match germline, which may point to a read error. This chain connects TRBV2 to TRBJ2-1; 7 bases align to TRBD1. The germline CDR1 and CDR2 sequences are SNHLY and FYNNEI. The CDR3 runs to 15 residues. This CDR3 reads CASSYPGQYYNEQFF. CDR3 DNA sequence: TGTGCCAGCAGTTACCCGGGACAGTATTACAATGAGCAGTTCTTT.

This clonotype was seen many times. J is TRBJ2-1 and V is TRBV9; tentatively, D is TRBD2 (5 bases). Per germline, CDR1 SGDLS and CDR2 YYNGEE. Trimming removed 4 bases at V and 2 bases at J, with 10 bases between. The CDR3 extends over 14 amino acids. The CDR3 bases are TGTGCCAGCAGCCCGTCCGGGACCTACAATGAGCAGTTCTTC. Amino acid sequence: CASSPSGTYNEQFF.

This clonotype was recorded at least ten times. The V and J genes are TRBV2 and TRBJ2-2; a weak D match, TRBD1 (5 bases). This CDR3 spans 14 amino acids. V was clipped by 4 bases and J by 4 bases, with 10 bases between them. Germline V gives CDR1 SNHLY, CDR2 FYNNEI. Written as DNA, the CDR3 is TGTGCCAGCAGTGCTGACAGAACCACCGGGGAGCTGTTTTTT. Translating gives CASSADRTTGELFF.

In this sample, this clonotype turned up many times. The chain is built from TRBV6-1 and TRBJ2-3, with 11 bases identical to TRBD2. Germline loops: CDR1 MNHNS, CDR2 SASEGT. Germline trimming cut 6 bases from V and 3 bases from J; bases unmatched to any gene: 8. The CDR3 contains 16 residues. The CDR3 DNA follows: TGTGCCAGCAGCAAACTAGCGGGAGATGTTACAGATACGCAGTATTTT. Encoded protein: CASSKLAGDVTDTQYF.

This clonotype was seen a few times. The V call is TRBV6-6, the J call TRBJ1-2; 8 bases line up with TRBD1. CDR3 length: 14 residues. The V segment lost 5 bases and the J segment 7 bases; nucleotides outside the gene matches: 9. Germline loops: CDR1 MNHNY, CDR2 SVGAGI (reference sequence). In DNA form, the CDR3 reads TGTGCCAGCAGTAACGCCGGGACAGGCCTTGGCTACACCTTC. This encodes CASSNAGTGLGYTF.

This clonotype was recorded at least ten times. The chain is built from TRBV5-1 and TRBJ2-7; TRBD1 matches 7 bases. The CDR3 spans 13 residues. Germline V gives CDR1 SGHRS, CDR2 YFSETQ. V was clipped by 0 bases and J by 5 bases; unmatched bases: 2. The CDR3 DNA reads as TGCGCCAGCAGCTTGGGACAGGGTCACGAGCAGTACTTC. The encoded protein is CASSLGQGHEQYF.

This clonotype came up many times. The V call is TRBV5-1, the J call TRBJ1-4, with D uncertain. With 7 bases removed from V and 1 base from J, the gap between germline ends came to 8 bases. Germline CDR1 reads SGHRS; CDR2 reads YFSETQ. The CDR3 runs to 13 residues. CDR3 in DNA: TGCGCCAGCGGCCAGTTAACTAATGAAAAACTGTTTTTT. Amino acids: CASGQLTNEKLFF.

The CDR3 nucleotides are TGTGCCAGCAGCTTAAGTAGCGGGGGGCCGATGCCAGAGACCCAGCATTTT. It specifies CASSLSSGGPMPETQHF. The chain recombines TRBV7-3 with TRBJ1-5, with D perhaps TRBD1 (6 bases). The CDR3 loop spans 17 amino acids. With 1 base removed from V and 11 bases from J, the gap between germline ends came to 24 bases. Germline CDR1 SGHTA, CDR2 FQGTGA.

This clonotype was seen repeatedly, ten times or more. The chain links TRBV7-9 to TRBJ2-3; D is perhaps TRBD1 or TRBD2 (6 bases each). The CDR3 is 17 residues long. Germline loops: CDR1 SEHNR, CDR2 FQNEAQ (reference sequence). The V gene lost 1 base and the J gene lost 4 bases, with 18 bases spanning the gap. CDR3 region: CASSLGQEEGGADTQYF. In DNA form, the CDR3 reads TGTGCCAGCAGCTTAGGGCAGGAGGAGGGGGGCGCAGATACGCAGTATTTT.